The 4 T cell receptor beta chains in this list originate from one sample, sequenced in a study of T cell responses to AZD1222 COVID-19 vaccine. Assay used: immunoSEQ multiplex PCR; TCRdb lists only in-frame clones, some missing. In the table there are over 110,000 clones, around 87% of which are singletons. The source material was peripheral blood, sampled on day 0 of AZD1222 vaccination. The receptor set was obtained from an adult in good health.

V and J are TRBV5-4 and TRBJ1-1; unclear D gene. CDR3 length: 14 residues. The germline V gene has CDR1 SGHNT and CDR2 YYREEE (reference sequence). The germline V and J ends were trimmed by 0 bases and 2 bases, with 8 bases remaining between them. CDR3 DNA: TGTGCCAGCAGCTTGGTGCAGGCTAACACTGAAGCTTTCTTT. It translates to CASSLVQANTEAFF.

J is TRBJ1-4 and V is TRBV6-4, with D unresolved. The germline gives CDR1 MRHNA, CDR2 SNTAGT. Trimming stripped 4 bases from V and 7 bases from J, with 10 bases between. The CDR3 extends over 13 amino acids. The CDR3 nucleotides are TGTGCCAGCAGTGTTGAGGAGAGTGAAAAACTGTTTTTT. It specifies CASSVEESEKLFF.

The V gene is TRBV7-8, the J gene TRBJ1-2; D not resolved. The CDR3 is made up of 12 amino acids. Trimming took off 5 bases at V and 8 bases at J, with 12 bases between the two ends. Germline assignment: CDR1 SGHVS and CDR2 FQNEAQ. Here the CDR3 DNA reads TGTGCCAGCAGCCCCAGGCTCGTCGGCTACACCTTC. It encodes CASSPRLVGYTF.

The rearrangement links TRBV9 to TRBJ2-1, with D possibly being TRBD2 (6 bases). V dropped 5 bases and J dropped 5 bases, with 8 bases sitting between them. Germline-derived CDR1 and CDR2 are SGDLS and YYNGEE. The CDR3 spans 12 residues. The CDR3 nucleotides read TGTGCCAGCAGGGGGGGTGACAATGAGCAGTTCTTC. Translation: CASRGGDNEQFF.